This T cell receptor (beta chain) came from a study of blood T cells in healthy people across ages. Worth noting for this clonotype: Its target is unknown.

Notes on the study in general: Changes seen in expanded clonotypes were possibly confounded by donor CMV status left unknown. When set beside aged donors, long-lived donors presented more naive CD4+ cells and higher diversity.

Donors were systemically healthy Caucasian individuals from Russia aged about 6 to 90 years. Then a second PCR, running about 6 to 12 cycles, was carried out with a sample-barcoded 5' primer and a J-beta primer mix. Tags on each cDNA molecule came from a template-switch adaptor with 12 random nucleotides. TCRdb ran MiXCR on the 5' RACE reads and lists one entry per CDR3 protein. This table holds 1 million or so distinct CDR3 sequences, 40% to 45% found once. The CDR3 is 16 residues long. V lost 4 bases and J lost 5; bases outside the gene matches: 12. This rearrangement joins TRBV12-3 or TRBV12-4 to TRBJ2-3, with 7 bases aligning to TRBD2. The sample comprised blood. This sequence originates from a woman aged 55-69 years in good health. In DNA, the CDR3 is TGTGCCAGCAGTTCGGCTGGGGGAGTAGCGGGAGATACGCAGTATTTT. Translated, it gives CASSSAGGVAGDTQYF.